Listed below are T cell receptor beta chains from one sample, sequenced in a study of Ad26.COV2.S vaccination and SARS-CoV-2 variants. The method was immunoSEQ multiplex PCR; TCRdb's version includes in-frame clones alone and lacks a portion of them. The sample has 320,000 or so clones; 90% are singletons. The sample in question was peripheral blood, obtained in a trial of Ad26.COV2.S vaccine versus placebo. These TCRs come from a person between 18 and 60 years old who received the Ad26.COV2.S COVID-19 vaccine or a placebo. Each CDR3 is given with its conserved first and last residue. The D gene is left open where the match is weak. Rows may omit the clone size; those that give it use once, few, many or a size class.

TRBV12-3/TRBV12-4	NA	TRBJ1-5	NA	CASRRSNQPQHF	TGTGCCAGCAGAAGAAGCAATCAGCCCCAGCATTTT
TRBV4-3	NA	TRBJ1-1	NA	CASSPRGGFLSDTEAFF	TGCGCCAGCAGCCCCCGGGGAGGGTTTTTATCGGACACTGAAGCTTTCTTT
TRBV5-1	TRBD1	TRBJ2-3	NA	CASSLTQGADTQYF	TGCGCCAGCAGCTTGACTCAGGGGGCTGATACGCAGTATTTT
TRBV11-1	NA	TRBJ2-1	NA	CASSLDWSYNEQFF	TGTGCCAGCAGCTTAGACTGGTCCTACAATGAGCAGTTCTTC
TRBV6-2/TRBV6-3	NA	TRBJ1-5	NA	CASSPSGTRPQHF	TGTGCCAGCAGTCCCTCAGGGACTCGGCCCCAGCATTTT
TRBV5-6	NA	TRBJ1-1	once	CASSYYMNTEAFF	TGTGCCAGCAGCTATTACATGAACACTGAAGCTTTCTTT
TRBV4-2	NA	TRBJ2-1	NA	CASSQGGKNNEQFF	TGTGCCAGCAGCCAAGGGGGGAAAAACAATGAGCAGTTCTTC
TRBV6-5	NA	TRBJ1-5	NA	CASTRREGQPQHF	TGTGCCAGCACCCGGAGGGAGGGTCAGCCCCAGCATTTT
TRBV4-3	NA	TRBJ2-1	once	CASSQDPSLEPTYNEQFF	TGCGCCAGCAGCCAAGATCCCTCCCTAGAACCTACCTACAATGAGCAGTTCTTC
TRBV2	NA	TRBJ2-2	NA	CASSPLGLRGELFF	TGTGCCAGCAGTCCTCTGGGCCTCCGCGGGGAGCTGTTTTTT
TRBV5-1	NA	TRBJ2-3	NA	CASSSGGVDTQYF	TGCGCCAGCAGCTCAGGGGGGGTGGATACGCAGTATTTT
TRBV9	NA	TRBJ1-1	NA	CASSVGGALTEAFF	TGTGCCAGCAGCGTAGGCGGGGCTCTCACTGAAGCTTTCTTT
TRBV27	NA	TRBJ1-5	NA	CASSYRGRGNQPQHF	TGTGCCAGCAGTTATCGGGGCCGAGGGAATCAGCCCCAGCATTTT
TRBV6-7	NA	TRBJ1-5	few	CASSYSIVDSNQPQHF	TGTGCCAGCAGTTACTCAATTGTGGATAGCAATCAGCCCCAGCATTTT
TRBV10-3	TRBD1	TRBJ1-2	few	CAISEFMDRSFSSYGYTF	TGTGCCATCAGTGAGTTTATGGACAGGTCGTTTTCCTCCTATGGCTACACCTTC
TRBV19	NA	TRBJ1-4	NA	CASRVEVKPNEKLFF	TGTGCCAGTAGGGTAGAAGTCAAACCTAATGAAAAACTGTTTTTT
TRBV4-1	NA	TRBJ1-1	NA	CASSQPLGQNTEAFF	TGCGCCAGCAGCCAACCCCTTGGACAGAACACTGAAGCTTTCTTT
TRBV6-6	NA	TRBJ2-7	NA	CASRRTGEVQGQYF	TGTGCCAGCAGGCGGACGGGAGAAGTCCAGGGGCAGTACTTC
TRBV5-6	TRBD1	TRBJ1-1	NA	CASNILTGMNTEAFF	TGTGCCAGCAACATTCTGACAGGGATGAACACTGAAGCTTTCTTT